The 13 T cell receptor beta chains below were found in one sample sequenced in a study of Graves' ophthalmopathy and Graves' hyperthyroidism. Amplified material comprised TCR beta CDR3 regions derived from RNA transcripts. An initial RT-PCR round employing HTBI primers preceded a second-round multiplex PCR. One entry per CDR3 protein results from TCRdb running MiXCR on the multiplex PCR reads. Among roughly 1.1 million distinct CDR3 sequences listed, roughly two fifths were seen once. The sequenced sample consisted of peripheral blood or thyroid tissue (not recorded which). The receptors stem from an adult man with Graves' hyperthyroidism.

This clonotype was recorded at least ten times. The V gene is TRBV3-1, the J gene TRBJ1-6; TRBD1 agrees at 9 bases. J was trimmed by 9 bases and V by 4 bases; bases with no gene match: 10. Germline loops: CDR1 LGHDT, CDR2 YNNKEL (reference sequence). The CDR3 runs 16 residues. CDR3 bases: TGTGCCAGCAGCCTGCTTCCGGGACAGGGTTTTTCACCCCTCCACTTT. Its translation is CASSLLPGQGFSPLHF. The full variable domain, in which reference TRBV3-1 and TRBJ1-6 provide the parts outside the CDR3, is DTAVSQTPKYLVTQMGNDKSIKCEQNLGHDTMYWYKQDSKKFLKIMFSYNNKELIINETVPNRFSPKSPDKAHLNLHINSLELGDSAVYFCASSLLPGQGFSPLHFGNGTRLTVT.

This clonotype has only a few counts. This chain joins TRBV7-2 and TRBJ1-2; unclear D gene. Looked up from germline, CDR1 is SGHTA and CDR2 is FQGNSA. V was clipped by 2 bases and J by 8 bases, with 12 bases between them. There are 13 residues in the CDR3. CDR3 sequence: CASSLRQAGGYTF. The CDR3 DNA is TGTGCCAGCAGCTTAAGGCAGGCTGGAGGCTACACCTTC.

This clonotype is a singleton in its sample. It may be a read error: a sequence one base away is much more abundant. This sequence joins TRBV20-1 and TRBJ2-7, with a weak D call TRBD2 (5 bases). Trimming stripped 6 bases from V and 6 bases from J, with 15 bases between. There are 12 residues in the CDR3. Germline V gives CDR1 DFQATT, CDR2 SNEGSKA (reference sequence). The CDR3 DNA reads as TGCAGTGCCAAGGCCAGGAGCGGCGAGCAGTACTTC. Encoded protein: CSAKARSGEQYF.

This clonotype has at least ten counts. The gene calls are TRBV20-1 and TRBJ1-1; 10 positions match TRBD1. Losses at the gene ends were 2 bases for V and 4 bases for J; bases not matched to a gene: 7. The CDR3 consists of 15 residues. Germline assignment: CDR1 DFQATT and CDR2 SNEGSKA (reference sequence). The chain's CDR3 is CSARRRDRGFTEAFF. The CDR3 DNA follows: TGCAGTGCTAGACGGCGGGACAGGGGTTTCACTGAAGCTTTCTTT.

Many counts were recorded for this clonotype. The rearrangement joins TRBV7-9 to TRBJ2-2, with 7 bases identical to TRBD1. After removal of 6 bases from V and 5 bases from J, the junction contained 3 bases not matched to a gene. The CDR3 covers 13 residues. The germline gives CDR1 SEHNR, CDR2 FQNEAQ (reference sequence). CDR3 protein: CASRTQGTGELFF. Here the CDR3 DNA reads TGTGCCAGCAGAACACAGGGGACCGGGGAGCTGTTTTTT.

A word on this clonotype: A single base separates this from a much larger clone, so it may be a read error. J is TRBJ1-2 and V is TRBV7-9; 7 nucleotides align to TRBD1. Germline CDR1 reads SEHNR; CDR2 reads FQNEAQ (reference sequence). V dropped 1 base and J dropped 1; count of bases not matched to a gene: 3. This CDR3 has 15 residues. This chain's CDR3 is CASSLDDRVNYGYTF. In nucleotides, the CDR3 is TGTGCCAGCAGCTTAGACGACAGGGTTAACTATGGCTACACCTTC.

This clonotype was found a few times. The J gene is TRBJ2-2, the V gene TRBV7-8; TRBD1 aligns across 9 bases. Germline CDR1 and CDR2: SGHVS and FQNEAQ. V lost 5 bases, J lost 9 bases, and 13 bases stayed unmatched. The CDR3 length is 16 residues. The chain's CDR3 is CASSGGTGMILRELFF. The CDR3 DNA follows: TGTGCCAGCAGCGGTGGGACAGGGATGATTCTACGGGAGCTGTTTTTT.

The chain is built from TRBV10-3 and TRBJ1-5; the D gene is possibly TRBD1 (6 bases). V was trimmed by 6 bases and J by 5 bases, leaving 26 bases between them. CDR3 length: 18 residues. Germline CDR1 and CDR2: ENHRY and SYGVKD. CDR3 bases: TGTGCCATCAGAGACACTGGCGGGGGGCAGGGTACCGATCAGCCCCAGCATTTT. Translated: CAIRDTGGGQGTDQPQHF.

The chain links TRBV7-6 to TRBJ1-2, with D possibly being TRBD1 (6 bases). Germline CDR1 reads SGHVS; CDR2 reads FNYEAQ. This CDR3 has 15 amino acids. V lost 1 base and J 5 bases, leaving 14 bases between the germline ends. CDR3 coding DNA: TGTGCCAGCAGCTTAGACCGTGGGGGGGCTTATGGCTACACCTTC. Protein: CASSLDRGGAYGYTF.

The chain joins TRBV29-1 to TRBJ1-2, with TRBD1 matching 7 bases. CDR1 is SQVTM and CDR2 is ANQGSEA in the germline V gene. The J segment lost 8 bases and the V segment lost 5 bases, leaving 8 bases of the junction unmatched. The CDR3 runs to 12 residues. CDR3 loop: CSVLTGAVGYTF. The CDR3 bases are TGCAGCGTTCTAACAGGGGCAGTGGGCTACACCTTC.

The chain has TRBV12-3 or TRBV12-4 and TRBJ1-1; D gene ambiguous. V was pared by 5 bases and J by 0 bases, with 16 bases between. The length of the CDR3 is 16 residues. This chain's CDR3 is CASSLSSTALNTEAFF. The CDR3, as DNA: TGTGCCAGCAGTCTTTCCTCGACGGCGTTGAACACTGAAGCTTTCTTT.

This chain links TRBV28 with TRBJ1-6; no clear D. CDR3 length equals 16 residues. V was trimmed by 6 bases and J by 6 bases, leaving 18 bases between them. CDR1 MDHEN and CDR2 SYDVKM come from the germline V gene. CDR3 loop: CASSYPVLGPNSPLHF. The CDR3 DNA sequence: TGTGCCAGCAGCTACCCTGTCCTCGGGCCTAATTCACCCCTCCACTTT.

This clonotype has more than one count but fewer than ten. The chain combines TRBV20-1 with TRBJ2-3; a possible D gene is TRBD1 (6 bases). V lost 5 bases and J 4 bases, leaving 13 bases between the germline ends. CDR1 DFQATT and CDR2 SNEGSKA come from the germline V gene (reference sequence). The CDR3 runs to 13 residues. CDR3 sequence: CSALGPGADTQYF. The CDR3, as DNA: TGCAGTGCTCTAGGGCCAGGGGCAGATACGCAGTATTTT.